The 4 T cell receptor beta chains below come from one sample, sequenced in a study of T cells in Graves' hyperthyroidism and ophthalmopathy. RNA transcripts gave rise to amplified TCR beta CDR3 regions. First-round RT-PCR of the TCR CDR3 relied on the HTBI primer set. Each CDR3 protein is one row after TCRdb ran MiXCR on the multiplex PCR reads. The profile shows approximately 400,000 distinct CDR3 sequences, roughly 13% of them singletons. Source material: blood. The receptors derive from a man aged 30 to 39 with Graves' hyperthyroidism that later progressed to Graves' ophthalmopathy.

The rearrangement joins TRBV6-5 to TRBJ2-2; perhaps TRBD2 as D (5 bases). The CDR3 has 15 amino acids. Germline V CDR1 and CDR2: MNHEY, SVGAGI. The V and J ends lost 2 bases and 7 bases respectively, with 14 bases between them. The CDR3 DNA reads TGTGCCAGCAGTTACGTAGCGCAAGCGGACGGGGAGCTGTTTTTT. It specifies CASSYVAQADGELFF.

The chain carries TRBV19 and TRBJ2-5; 11 positions agree with TRBD2. The CDR3 spans 13 residues. V shed 6 bases and J 5 bases; nucleotides not matched to a gene: 2. Germline V gene lookup returns CDR1 LNHDA and CDR2 SQIVND (reference sequence). The CDR3 DNA is TGTGCCAGTAGACTAGCGGGGGAGGAGACCCAGTACTTC. Translation: CASRLAGEETQYF.

Many counts were recorded for this clonotype. At one end, the junction sequence differs from germline, possibly due to a read error. V gene TRBV11-2 combines with J gene TRBJ2-2; TRBD2 is a possible D gene (6 bases). CDR3 length equals 11 residues. The germline V gene encodes CDR1 SGHAT and CDR2 FQNNGV. CDR3 in DNA: TGTGCCAGCAGCGTCCGCGGGGAACTGTTTTTT. It codes for CASSVRGELFF.

The genes are TRBV27 and TRBJ2-7; D remains ambiguous. Trimming removed 10 bases from V and 3 bases from J, with 25 bases in between. This CDR3 has 16 residues. Per the germline V gene, CDR1 is MNHEY and CDR2 is SMNVEV (reference sequence). The CDR3, as DNA: TGTGCCATCCCTTCCCCCCCAATGTCCTACTACTACGAGCAGTACTTC. Translation gives CAIPSPPMSYYYEQYF.